The present T cell receptor (beta chain) was sequenced within a study of siplizumab effects on memory and regulatory T cells. General study points: Alloreactive sequences traceable to unstimulated CD4+ memory cells were significantly reduced by siplizumab.

The germline V and J ends were trimmed by 0 bases and 6 bases, with 12 bases remaining between them. The CDR3 extends over 15 amino acids. CDR1 is KGHSH and CDR2 is LQKENI in the germline V gene. Some 9.4 x 10^4 TCR templates per sample were sequenced. Some clones are missing from TCRdb's copy, which holds only in-frame ones; the method was immunoSEQ multiplex PCR. The repertoire has tens of thousands of clones, less than 98% of them found once; the top ten carry roughly 0.6%. As concerns this clone: Its antigen remains unknown.

The chain links TRBV18 to TRBJ1-5; D is possibly TRBD1 (5 bases). The sequenced material came from naive CD4+ T cells sorted from blood. This receptor was identified in a human donor in good health. CDR3 residues: CASSPPGGAGQPQHF. The CDR3 DNA follows: TGTGCCAGCTCACCACCGGGAGGGGCTGGTCAGCCCCAGCATTTT.